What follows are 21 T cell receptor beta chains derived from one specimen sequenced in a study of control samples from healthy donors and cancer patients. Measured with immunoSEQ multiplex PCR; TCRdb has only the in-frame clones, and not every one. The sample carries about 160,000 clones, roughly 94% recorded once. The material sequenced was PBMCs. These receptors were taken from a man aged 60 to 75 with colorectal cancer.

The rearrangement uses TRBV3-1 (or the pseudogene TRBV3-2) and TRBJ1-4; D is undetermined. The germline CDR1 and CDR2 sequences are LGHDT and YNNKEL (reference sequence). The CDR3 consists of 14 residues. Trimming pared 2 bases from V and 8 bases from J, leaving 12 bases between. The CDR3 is CASSQKGSGEKLFF. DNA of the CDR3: TGTGCCAGCAGCCAAAAAGGGTCTGGGGAAAAACTGTTTTTT.

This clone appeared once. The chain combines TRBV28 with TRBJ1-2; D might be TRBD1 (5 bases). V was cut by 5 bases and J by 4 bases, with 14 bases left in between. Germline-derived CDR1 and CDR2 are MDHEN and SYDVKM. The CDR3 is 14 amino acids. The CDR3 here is CASSPTGRSYGYTF. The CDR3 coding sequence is TGTGCCAGCAGTCCGACGGGACGGAGCTATGGCTACACCTTC.

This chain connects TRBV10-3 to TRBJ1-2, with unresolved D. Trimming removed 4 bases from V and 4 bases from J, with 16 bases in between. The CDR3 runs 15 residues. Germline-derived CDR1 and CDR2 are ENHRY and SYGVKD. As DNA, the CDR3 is TGTGCCATCAGTGCAGGTACACTGGGCCTCTATGGCTACACCTTC. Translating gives CAISAGTLGLYGYTF.

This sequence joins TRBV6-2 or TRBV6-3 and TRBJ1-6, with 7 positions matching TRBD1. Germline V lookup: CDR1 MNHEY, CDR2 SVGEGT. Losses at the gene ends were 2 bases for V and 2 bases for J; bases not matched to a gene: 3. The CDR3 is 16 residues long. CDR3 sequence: CASSYNRGAYNSPLHF. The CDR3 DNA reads TGTGCCAGCAGTTACAACAGGGGCGCCTATAATTCACCCCTCCACTTT.

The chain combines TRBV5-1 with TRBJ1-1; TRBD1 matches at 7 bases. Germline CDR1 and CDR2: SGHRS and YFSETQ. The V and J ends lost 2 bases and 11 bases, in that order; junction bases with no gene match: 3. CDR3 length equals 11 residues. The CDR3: CASSFGTDAFF. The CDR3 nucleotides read TGCGCCAGCAGCTTCGGGACAGATGCTTTCTTT. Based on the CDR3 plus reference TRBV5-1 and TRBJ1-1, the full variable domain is KAGVTQTPRYLIKTRGQQVTLSCSPISGHRSVSWYQQTPGQGLQFLFEYFSETQRNKGNFPGRFSGRQFSNSRSEMNVSTLELGDSALYLCASSFGTDAFFGQGTRLTVV.

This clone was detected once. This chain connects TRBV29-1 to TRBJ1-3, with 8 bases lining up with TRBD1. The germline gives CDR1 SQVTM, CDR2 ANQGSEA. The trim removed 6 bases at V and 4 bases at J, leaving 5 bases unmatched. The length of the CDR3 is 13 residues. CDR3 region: CSVAGTGGNTIYF. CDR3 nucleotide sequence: TGCAGCGTCGCCGGGACAGGAGGAAACACCATATATTTT. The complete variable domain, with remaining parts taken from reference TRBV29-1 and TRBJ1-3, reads SAVISQKPSRDICQRGTSLTIQCQVDSQVTMMFWYRQQPGQSLTLIATANQGSEATYESGFVIDKFPISRPNLTFSTLTVSNMSPEDSSIYLCSVAGTGGNTIYFGEGSWLTVV.

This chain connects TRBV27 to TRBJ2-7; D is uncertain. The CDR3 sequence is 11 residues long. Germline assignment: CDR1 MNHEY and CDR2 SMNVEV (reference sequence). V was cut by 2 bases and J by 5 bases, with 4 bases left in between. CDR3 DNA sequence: TGTGCCAGCAGTTTAGGGAACGAGCAGTACTTC. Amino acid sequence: CASSLGNEQYF.

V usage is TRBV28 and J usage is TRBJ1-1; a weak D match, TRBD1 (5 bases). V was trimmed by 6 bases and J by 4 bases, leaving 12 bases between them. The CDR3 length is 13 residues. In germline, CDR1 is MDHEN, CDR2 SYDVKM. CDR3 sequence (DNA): TGTGCCAGCAGGTCGCGGGGGGGCACTGAAGCTTTCTTT. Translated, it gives CASRSRGGTEAFF.

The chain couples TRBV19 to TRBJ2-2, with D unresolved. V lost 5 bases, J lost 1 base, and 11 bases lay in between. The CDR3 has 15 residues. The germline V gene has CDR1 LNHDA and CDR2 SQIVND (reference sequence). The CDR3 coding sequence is TGTGCCAGTAGTGCCCTTCCGCGGAACACCGGGGAGCTGTTTTTT. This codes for CASSALPRNTGELFF.

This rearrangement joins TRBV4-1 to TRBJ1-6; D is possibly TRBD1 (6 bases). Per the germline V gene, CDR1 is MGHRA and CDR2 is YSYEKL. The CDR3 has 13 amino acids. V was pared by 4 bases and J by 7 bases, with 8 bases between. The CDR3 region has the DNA TGCGCCAGCAGCCGGACAGAAAATTCACCCCTCCACTTT. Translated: CASSRTENSPLHF.

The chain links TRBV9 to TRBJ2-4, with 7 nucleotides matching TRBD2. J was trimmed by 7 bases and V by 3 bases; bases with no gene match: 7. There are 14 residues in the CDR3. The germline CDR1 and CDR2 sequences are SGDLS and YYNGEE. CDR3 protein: CASSAGGIGNIQYF. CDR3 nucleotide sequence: TGTGCCAGCAGCGCCGGGGGGATTGGCAACATTCAGTACTTC.

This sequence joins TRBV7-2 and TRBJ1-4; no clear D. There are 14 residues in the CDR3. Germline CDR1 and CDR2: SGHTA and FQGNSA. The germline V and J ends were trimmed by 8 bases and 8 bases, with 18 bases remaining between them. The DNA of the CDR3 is TGTGCCAGCTCTTTGACCGAAGTTGGCGAAAAACTGTTTTTT. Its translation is CASSLTEVGEKLFF.

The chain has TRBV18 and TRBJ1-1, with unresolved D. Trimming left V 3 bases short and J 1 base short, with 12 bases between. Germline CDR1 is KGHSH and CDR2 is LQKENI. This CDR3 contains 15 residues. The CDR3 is CASSPNAGPNTEAFF. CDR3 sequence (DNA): TGTGCCAGCTCACCTAATGCAGGACCGAACACTGAAGCTTTCTTT.

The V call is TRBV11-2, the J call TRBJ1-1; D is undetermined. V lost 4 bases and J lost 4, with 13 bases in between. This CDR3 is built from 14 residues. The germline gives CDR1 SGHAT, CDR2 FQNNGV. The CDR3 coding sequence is TGTGCCAGCAGCTCCATAAAGGGCAGCACTGAAGCTTTCTTT. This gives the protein CASSSIKGSTEAFF.

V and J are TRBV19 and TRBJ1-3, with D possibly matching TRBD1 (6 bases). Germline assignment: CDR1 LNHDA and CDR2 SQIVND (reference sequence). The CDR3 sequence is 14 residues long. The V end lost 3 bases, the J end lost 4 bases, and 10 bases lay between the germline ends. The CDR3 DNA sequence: TGTGCCAGTAGTATTCTGGGGGGCGGAAACACCATATATTTT. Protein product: CASSILGGGNTIYF.

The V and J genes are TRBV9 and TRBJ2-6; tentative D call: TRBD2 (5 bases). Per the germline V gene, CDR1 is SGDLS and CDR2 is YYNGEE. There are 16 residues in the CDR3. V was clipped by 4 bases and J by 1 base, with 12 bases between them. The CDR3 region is CASSLISGSGANVLTF. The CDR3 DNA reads TGTGCCAGCAGCCTTATTTCGGGGTCTGGGGCCAACGTCCTGACTTTC.

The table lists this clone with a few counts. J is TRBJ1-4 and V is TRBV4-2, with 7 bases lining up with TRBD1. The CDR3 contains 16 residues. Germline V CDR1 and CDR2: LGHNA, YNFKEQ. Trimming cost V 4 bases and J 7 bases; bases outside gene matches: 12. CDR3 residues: CASSPTTGPTAEKLFF. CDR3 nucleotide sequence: TGTGCCAGCAGCCCCACGACAGGGCCTACGGCTGAAAAACTGTTTTTT.

CDR3 residues: CASSQDARQGGTGELFF. The DNA of the CDR3 is TGCGCCAGCAGCCAAGATGCTCGACAGGGGGGCACCGGGGAGCTGTTTTTT. The chain has TRBV4-1 and TRBJ2-2, with 9 positions matching TRBD1. Germline CDR1 and CDR2: MGHRA and YSYEKL. The trim removed 0 bases at V and 4 bases at J, leaving 6 bases unmatched. The CDR3 has 17 residues.

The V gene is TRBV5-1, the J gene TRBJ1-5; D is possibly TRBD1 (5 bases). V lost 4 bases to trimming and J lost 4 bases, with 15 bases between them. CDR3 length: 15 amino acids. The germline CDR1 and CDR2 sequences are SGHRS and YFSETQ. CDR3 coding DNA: TGCGCCAGCAGCCAAGGAACAGGTTTAAATCAGCCCCAGCATTTT. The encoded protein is CASSQGTGLNQPQHF.

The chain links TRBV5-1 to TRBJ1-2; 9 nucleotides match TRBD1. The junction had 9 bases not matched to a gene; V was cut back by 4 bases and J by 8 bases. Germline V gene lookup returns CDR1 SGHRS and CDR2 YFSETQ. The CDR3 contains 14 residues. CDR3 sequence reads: CASSIPGQGGGYTF. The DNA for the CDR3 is TGCGCCAGCAGCATTCCGGGACAGGGAGGGGGCTACACCTTC.

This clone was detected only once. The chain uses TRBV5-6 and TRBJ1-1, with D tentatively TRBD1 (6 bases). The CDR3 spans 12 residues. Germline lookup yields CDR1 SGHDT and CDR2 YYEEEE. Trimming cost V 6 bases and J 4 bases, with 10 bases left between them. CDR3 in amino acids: CASTLGGTEAFF. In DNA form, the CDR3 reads TGTGCCAGCACCCTAGGGGGCACTGAAGCTTTCTTT.